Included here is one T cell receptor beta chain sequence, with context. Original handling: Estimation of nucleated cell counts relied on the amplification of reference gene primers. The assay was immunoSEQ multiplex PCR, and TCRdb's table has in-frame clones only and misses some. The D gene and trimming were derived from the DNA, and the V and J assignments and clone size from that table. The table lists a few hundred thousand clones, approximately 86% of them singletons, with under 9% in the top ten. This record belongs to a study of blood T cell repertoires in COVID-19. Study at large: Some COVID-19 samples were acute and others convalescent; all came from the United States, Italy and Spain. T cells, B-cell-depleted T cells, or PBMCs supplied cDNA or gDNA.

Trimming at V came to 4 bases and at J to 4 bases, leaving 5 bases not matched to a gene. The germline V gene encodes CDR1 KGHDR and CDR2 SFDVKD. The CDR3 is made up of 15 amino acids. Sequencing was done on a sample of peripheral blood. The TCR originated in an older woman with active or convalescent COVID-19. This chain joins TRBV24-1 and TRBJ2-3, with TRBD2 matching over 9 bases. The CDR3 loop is CATSEPGLASDTQYF. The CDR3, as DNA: TGTGCCACCAGTGAACCGGGACTAGCCTCAGATACGCAGTATTTT.